These 3 T cell receptor beta chains came from one sample sequenced in a study of blood T cell repertoires in COVID-19. Data came from immunoSEQ multiplex PCR; TCRdb stores just in-frame clones and leaves some out. The sample lists under 300,000 clones; 80% to 90% were seen once. Sequenced sample: peripheral blood. Receptor source: a man aged 55 to 70 with acute or convalescent COVID-19.

The CDR3 protein is CASSSDWGPSGPTYEQYF. The CDR3 nucleotides read TGCGCCAGCAGCTCCGATTGGGGGCCCTCAGGGCCAACCTACGAGCAGTACTTC. The chain has TRBV5-1 and TRBJ2-7; D perhaps matches TRBD1 (6 bases). The V gene lost 3 bases and the J gene lost 2 bases, with 24 bases spanning the gap. The V gene's germline CDR1 is SGHRS and CDR2 YFSETQ. The CDR3 extends over 18 amino acids. The variable domain in full, completed from reference TRBV5-1 and TRBJ2-7, reads KAGVTQTPRYLIKTRGQQVTLSCSPISGHRSVSWYQQTPGQGLQFLFEYFSETQRNKGNFPGRFSGRQFSNSRSEMNVSTLELGDSALYLCASSSDWGPSGPTYEQYFGPGTRLTVT.

This clone has a handful of counts. This chain connects TRBV5-1 to TRBJ2-2, with 7 bases that match TRBD2. This CDR3 spans 15 amino acids. Germline V gene lookup returns CDR1 SGHRS and CDR2 YFSETQ. V shed 7 bases, J shed 3 bases, and the junction held 9 bases outside the gene matches. The CDR3 DNA is TGCGCCAGCGCCCGGGCTAGCGGAGACACCGGGGAGCTGTTTTTT. Its protein is CASARASGDTGELFF.

This clone came up a few times. The V call is TRBV18, the J call TRBJ2-1, with D maybe TRBD1 (6 bases). V shed 6 bases and J shed 9 bases, with 15 bases lying between them. Germline CDR1 is KGHSH and CDR2 is LQKENI. This CDR3 comprises 13 residues. This chain's CDR3 is CASSLWGLVEQFF. Here the CDR3 DNA reads TGTGCCAGCTCCCTTTGGGGGCTGGTTGAGCAGTTCTTC.